The 12 T cell receptor beta chains below come from one sample, sequenced in a study of Tregs in tolerant kidney transplant recipients. Recipients received nonmyeloablative bone marrow transplants from related graft donors, with transient mixed chimerism. The protocol was immunoSEQ multiplex PCR, while the TCRdb copy is restricted to in-frame clones and leaves out a portion. This sample's clone table lists 25,000 to 40,000 clones. The sample consisted of CD4+ T cells from blood (PBMCs), taken 24 months after the transplant. Receptors originate from a human patient who received a combined kidney and bone marrow transplant. The graft donor may account for some of the T cells.

The CDR3 DNA, read in part, is TGTGCCAGCAGCTTAACAGCGGGGTACACCGGGGAG. Translating it yields CASSLTAGYTGE. The CDR3 in full is CASSLTAGYTGELFF. The chain uses TRBV7-3 and TRBJ2-2; 7 bases line up with TRBD2. The read terminates 3 residues before the CDR3 end, so the remaining end is supplied by the germline J gene. The germline gives CDR1 SGHTA, CDR2 FQGTGA. J lost 3 bases, V lost 0 bases, and 1 base had no gene match. The CDR3 is made up of 15 amino acids.

Concerning this clone: The read terminates 3 residues ahead of where the CDR3 ends, so the germline J gene completes it. The chain combines TRBV9 with TRBJ2-3; D perhaps matches TRBD2 (5 bases). V gave up 4 bases and J gave up 5 bases, with 11 bases separating them. CDR3 length: 13 amino acids. From germline, CDR1 is SGDLS and CDR2 YYNGEE. CDR3: CASSPLGVDTQYF. The covered CDR3 bases are TGTGCCAGCAGCCCACTAGGTGTAGATACG.

The CDR3 reads CASSLGSGSTQYF. CDR3 DNA (partial): TGTGCCAGCAGCTTAGGTAGCGGGAGTACC. This chain connects TRBV7-8 to TRBJ2-5; 9 nucleotides agree with TRBD2. The read gets to within 3 residues of the CDR3 end, and the germline J gene fills in the rest. The CDR3 runs 13 residues. Germline lookup yields CDR1 SGHVS and CDR2 FQNEAQ.

Concerning this clone: The CDR3 end is not reached by the read, which stops 3 residues before it; the germline J gene fills it in. V is TRBV7-8 and J is TRBJ2-7; 9 bases are a match to TRBD2. Germline V gene sequence: CDR1 SGHVS, CDR2 FQNEAQ. The CDR3 sequence is 15 residues long. Losses at the gene ends were 1 base for V and 6 bases for J; bases not matched to a gene: 7. The CDR3 is CASSLVGSGRGEQYF. Incomplete CDR3 DNA: TGTGCCAGCAGCTTAGTAGGTAGCGGGAGAGGCGAG. Filled out from reference TRBV7-8 and TRBJ2-7, the complete variable domain reads GAGVSQSPRYKVAKRGQDVALRCDPISGHVSLFWYQQALGQGPEFLTYFQNEAQLDKSGLPSDRFFAERPEGSVSTLKIQRTQQEDSAVYLCASSLVGSGRGEQYFGPGTRLTVT.

Comment on this clone: The read terminates 3 residues before the CDR3 end, so the remaining end is supplied by the germline J gene. This chain links TRBV18 with TRBJ2-5; TRBD1 matches 7 bases. In germline, CDR1 is KGHSH, CDR2 LQKENI. The CDR3 is 13 residues long. V lost 7 bases, J lost 2 bases, and 4 bases stayed unmatched. The sequenced part of the CDR3 DNA is TGTGCCAGCTTCAGACAGGGACAAGAGACC. It specifies CASFRQGQET. The whole CDR3 protein is CASFRQGQETQYF.

The covered CDR3 bases are TGCAGTGCCTGGCAGGGGCGGGGC. As protein: CSAWQGRG. The entire CDR3 reads CSAWQGRGYTF. V usage is TRBV20-1 and J usage is TRBJ1-2, with TRBD1 as a possible D gene (6 bases). The observed sequence ends 3 residues before the CDR3 terminus, with the missing tail filled in from the germline J gene. Germline V gene data show CDR1 as DFQATT and CDR2 as SNEGSKA (reference sequence). This CDR3 spans 11 amino acids.

Worth noting for this clone: The read halts 3 residues ahead of the CDR3 end, with the missing end drawn from the germline J gene. This chain connects TRBV28 to TRBJ2-1, with D possibly TRBD2 on 5 matching bases. The CDR3 extends over 12 amino acids. Germline V CDR1 and CDR2: MDHEN, SYDVKM. Trimming removed 9 bases at V and 2 bases at J, with 8 bases between. CDR3 protein: CASTRPYNEQFF. The CDR3 DNA, read in part, is TGTGCCAGTACTAGACCCTACAATGAG.

According to its frequency, this clone is large. CDR3 DNA, as far as it was read: TGTGCCAGCTCATCGCCGGGGGAAGTGGAAAAA. Protein sequence: CASSSPGEVEK. The whole CDR3 region reads CASSSPGEVEKLFF. V usage is TRBV18 and J usage is TRBJ1-4; a possible D gene is TRBD1 (5 bases). The CDR3 end lies 3 residues beyond the end of the read and is filled in from the germline J gene. This CDR3 is built from 14 residues. V was trimmed by 5 bases and J by 8 bases, leaving 15 bases between them. CDR1 is KGHSH, CDR2 LQKENI, per germline. Supplemented by reference TRBV18 and TRBJ1-4, the full variable domain reads NAGVMQNPRHLVRRRGQEARLRCSPMKGHSHVYWYRQLPEEGLKFMVYLQKENIIDESGMPKERFSAEFPKEGPSILRIQQVVRGDSAAYFCASSSPGEVEKLFFGSGTQLSVL.

As to this clone: The CDR3 goes on 3 residues after the read ends, and that part is filled in from the germline J gene. The V gene is TRBV5-1, the J gene TRBJ2-2, with D possibly being TRBD1 (5 bases). Per the germline V gene, CDR1 is SGHRS and CDR2 is YFSETQ. The V end was cut by 3 bases, the J end by 5 bases, with 20 bases between. This CDR3 comprises 17 residues. CDR3 DNA, as far as it was read: TGCGCCAGCAGCTCCTCTCTGGGGCAGGGTCAAACCGGGGAG. This encodes CASSSSLGQGQTGE. The whole CDR3 sequence is CASSSSLGQGQTGELFF.

As regards this clone: The missing CDR3 end, 3 residues past where the read stops, is filled in from the germline J gene. V gene TRBV7-3 combines with J gene TRBJ1-6, with 7 bases that match TRBD1. Germline lookup yields CDR1 SGHTA and CDR2 FQGTGA. With 5 bases clipped from V and 10 bases from J, the junction kept 11 bases outside the gene matches. The CDR3 covers 15 residues. The DNA read from the CDR3 is TGTGCCAGCAGCAAAACCGGGACAGAGAGGTCACCC. Translation gives CASSKTGTERSP. The full CDR3 sequence reads CASSKTGTERSPLHF.

Regarding this clone: The DNA ends 3 residues before the CDR3 does, and the rest of the CDR3 is filled in from the germline J gene. The chain has TRBV14 and TRBJ2-1, with 10 bases fitting TRBD1. V lost 4 bases to trimming and J lost 0 bases; unmatched junction nucleotides: 3. The V gene's germline CDR1 is SGHDN and CDR2 FVKESK. CDR3 length equals 16 residues. The covered CDR3 bases are TGTGCCAGCAGCCCGCGGACAGGGGGCTCCTACAATGAG. Protein product: CASSPRTGGSYNE. The CDR3, in full, reads CASSPRTGGSYNEQFF.

As regards this clone: Read sequence stops 3 residues before the CDR3 end, and the germline J gene provides the missing end. The chain recombines TRBV5-6 with TRBJ2-5, with D perhaps matching TRBD2 (7 bases). The germline gives CDR1 SGHDT, CDR2 YYEEEE. Deletions cut 4 bases from V and 5 bases from J, with 12 bases between. There are 13 residues in the CDR3. The CDR3 bases that were read are TGTGCCAGCAGCCGGGGGGACATGGAGACC. Translation gives CASSRGDMET. In full, the CDR3 reads CASSRGDMETQYF. The variable domain in full, completed from reference TRBV5-6 and TRBJ2-5, reads DAGVTQSPTHLIKTRGQQVTLRCSPKSGHDTVSWYQQALGQGPQFIFQYYEEEERQRGNFPDRFSGHQFPNYSSELNVNALLLGDSALYLCASSRGDMETQYFGPGTRLLVL.